These 24 T cell receptor beta chains were all obtained from the same sample, sequenced in a study of blood T cell repertoires in COVID-19. Only in-frame clones appear in the TCRdb table, and some are missing; sequencing was by immunoSEQ multiplex PCR. Of 230,000 or so clones detected, about 88% appear once; the ten largest clones hold approximately 6.6%. The sequenced material came from PBMCs or T cells enriched from blood (not recorded which). The source of these receptors is a woman aged 45-65 years who had been exposed to COVID-19.

The genes are TRBV5-4 and TRBJ2-1, with 8 bases that match TRBD2. This CDR3 is 15 amino acids long. The trim removed 0 bases at V and 9 bases at J, leaving 8 bases unmatched. CDR1 SGHNT and CDR2 YYREEE come from the germline V gene (reference sequence). CDR3 in amino acids: CASSLVSGSIVEQFF. The CDR3 nucleotides read TGTGCCAGCAGCTTGGTAAGCGGGAGTATAGTTGAGCAGTTCTTC.

J is TRBJ2-2 and V is TRBV6-6; the D gene is possibly TRBD1 (6 bases). Germline-derived CDR1 and CDR2 are MNHNY and SVGAGI (reference sequence). There are 16 residues in the CDR3. V dropped 0 bases and J dropped 2 bases, with 10 bases sitting between them. CDR3 residues: CASSYSRGGNTGELFF. In nucleotides, the CDR3 is TGTGCCAGCAGTTACTCGAGAGGGGGAAACACCGGGGAGCTGTTTTTT.

This clone appeared a few times. The identical CDR3 is also encoded by other nucleotide sequences in the sample. The chain combines TRBV5-1 with TRBJ2-7; 8 positions match TRBD1. CDR1 and CDR2 from the germline V gene are SGHRS and YFSETQ. This CDR3 spans 14 amino acids. Trimming took 0 bases from V and 1 from J; bases not matched to a gene: 0. CDR3 region: CASSLDRGSYEQYF. For the CDR3, the DNA is TGCGCCAGCAGCTTGGACAGGGGGTCCTACGAGCAGTACTTC. Full variable domain (rest looked up from reference TRBV5-1 and TRBJ2-7): KAGVTQTPRYLIKTRGQQVTLSCSPISGHRSVSWYQQTPGQGLQFLFEYFSETQRNKGNFPGRFSGRQFSNSRSEMNVSTLELGDSALYLCASSLDRGSYEQYFGPGTRLTVT.

The V and J genes are TRBV5-1 and TRBJ1-3, with 7 bases matching TRBD1. From germline, CDR1 is SGHRS and CDR2 YFSETQ. V was clipped by 0 bases and J by 2 bases; unmatched bases: 2. This CDR3 contains 15 residues. The CDR3 DNA sequence: TGCGCCAGCAGCTTGGATCAGGGGGCTGGAAACACCATATATTTT. It yields the protein CASSLDQGAGNTIYF.

The rearrangement links TRBV21-1 to TRBJ1-4; the table's D call of TRBD1 was not tested on the DNA. TRBV21-1 represents a pseudogene. This CDR3 has 19 amino acids. The CDR3 nucleotides read TGTGCCAGCAGCAATTTACGGGGGCAGGGGGTCTGGACTAATGAAAAACTGTTTTTT. Its protein product is CASSNLRGQGVWTNEKLFF.

Concerning this clone itself: The junction does not match germline at one end; this may be a read error. J is TRBJ1-1 and V is TRBV19; a weak D match, TRBD1 (6 bases). Germline V CDR1 and CDR2: LNHDA, SQIVND (reference sequence). The CDR3 has 13 amino acids. The CDR3 DNA follows: TGTGCCACGGGAGGGGGATGGAACGCTGAAGCTTTCTTT. This codes for CATGGGWNAEAFF.

The V and J genes are TRBV27 and TRBJ2-1, with 10 bases aligning to TRBD2. V dropped 3 bases and J dropped 15; count of bases not matched to a gene: 11. The CDR3 covers 14 residues. Germline-derived CDR1 and CDR2 are MNHEY and SMNVEV (reference sequence). CDR3: CASSLAISGGSRFF. CDR3 sequence (DNA): TGTGCCAGCAGTTTGGCGATTAGCGGGGGGTCGCGGTTCTTC.

The chain has TRBV2 and TRBJ2-5, with 7 bases lining up with TRBD1. J gave up 4 bases and V 5 bases, and 10 bases lay outside the gene matches. The V gene's germline CDR1 is SNHLY and CDR2 FYNNEI. The CDR3 loop spans 15 amino acids. The CDR3 DNA reads TGTGCCAGCAGTTACAGGGGTTCTTCTTCAGAGACCCAGTACTTC. This translates into CASSYRGSSSETQYF.

The chain uses TRBV11-2 and TRBJ2-2, with TRBD2 identical over 12 bases. This CDR3 contains 18 residues. The junction had 11 bases not matched to a gene; V was cut back by 3 bases and J by 6 bases. CDR1 and CDR2 (germline): SGHAT, FQNNGV. The CDR3 reads CASSLASGGALGAGELFF. CDR3 sequence (DNA): TGTGCCAGCAGCTTGGCTAGCGGGGGGGCCTTAGGGGCCGGGGAGCTGTTTTTT.

The V and J genes are TRBV18 and TRBJ1-2; TRBD1 aligns across 7 bases. Per germline, CDR1 KGHSH and CDR2 LQKENI. This CDR3 is 17 amino acids long. V lost 6 bases and J lost 2; bases outside the gene matches: 15. In nucleotides, the CDR3 is TGTGCCAGCTCCCTCCGACAGGGTGCGGGGTCGAACTATGGCTACACCTTC. This sequence encodes CASSLRQGAGSNYGYTF.

This clone was found a few times. The chain links TRBV6-6 to TRBJ1-5, with TRBD1 as a possible D gene (6 bases). The CDR3 covers 15 residues. V lost 5 bases and J lost 3, with 14 bases in between. In germline, CDR1 is MNHNY, CDR2 SVGAGI (reference sequence). CDR3 sequence (DNA): TGTGCCAGCAGTCAGCGGGGGGCGCCCAATCAGCCCCAGCATTTT. This gives the protein CASSQRGAPNQPQHF.

This chain connects TRBV7-3 to TRBJ2-3; TRBD2 agrees at 10 bases. CDR3 length: 14 amino acids. The V and J ends lost 8 bases and 8 bases, in that order; junction bases with no gene match: 10. Germline V gene lookup returns CDR1 SGHTA and CDR2 FQGTGA. CDR3 amino acids: CASELAGGQGTQYF. The CDR3 nucleotides are TGTGCCAGCGAGTTAGCGGGGGGCCAGGGTACGCAGTATTTT.

This chain links TRBV5-4 with TRBJ1-2; TRBD1 might be the D (6 bases). The CDR3 extends over 12 amino acids. Germline V CDR1 and CDR2: SGHNT, YYREEE (reference sequence). V lost 3 bases to trimming and J lost 4 bases, with 7 bases between them. CDR3 sequence: CASSSTGYGYTF. CDR3 bases: TGTGCCAGCAGCTCGACAGGCTATGGCTACACCTTC.

The DNA of the CDR3 is TGCGCCAGCAGCCCCGCCCCCAGCGGGGGAATCCAAGAGACCCAGTACTTC. It encodes CASSPAPSGGIQETQYF. The chain employs TRBV4-1 and TRBJ2-5; 8 nucleotides align to TRBD2. The CDR3 totals 17 residues. V gave up 4 bases and J gave up 1 base; unmatched junction bases: 11. CDR1 and CDR2 from the germline V gene are MGHRA and YSYEKL.

The chain couples TRBV2 to TRBJ1-2, with D possibly being TRBD1 (5 bases). Germline loops: CDR1 SNHLY, CDR2 FYNNEI. V lost 5 bases and J 7 bases, leaving 17 bases between the germline ends. This CDR3 spans 14 amino acids. CDR3 sequence: CASSPQSGSGGYTF. The DNA for the CDR3 is TGTGCCAGCAGTCCCCAGTCAGGGTCGGGTGGCTACACCTTC.

The CDR3 protein is CASRDRGGYTEAFF. The CDR3, as DNA: TGTGCCAGCAGAGATAGGGGGGGTTACACTGAAGCTTTCTTT. The rearrangement joins TRBV13 to TRBJ1-1, with D possibly matching TRBD1 (6 bases). Looked up from germline, CDR1 is PRHDT and CDR2 is FYEKMQ (reference sequence). The V and J ends lost 6 bases and 3 bases respectively, with 14 bases between them. CDR3 length: 14 amino acids. The full variable domain, with the rest looked up from reference TRBV13 and TRBJ1-1, is AAGVIQSPRHLIKEKRETATLKCYPIPRHDTVYWYQQGPGQDPQFLISFYEKMQSDKGSIPDRFSAQQFSDYHSELNMSSLELGDSALYFCASRDRGGYTEAFFGQGTRLTVV.

The chain links TRBV27 to TRBJ1-5; TRBD1 is a possible D gene (5 bases). V dropped 6 bases and J dropped 4 bases, with 7 bases sitting between them. Germline V CDR1 and CDR2: MNHEY, SMNVEV (reference sequence). This CDR3 region has 12 residues. The CDR3 protein is CASRQGNQPQHF. The CDR3, as DNA: TGTGCCAGCAGGCAGGGTAATCAGCCCCAGCATTTT.

In this sample, this clone turned up once. The chain links TRBV9 to TRBJ2-2; 11 bases align to TRBD2. After removal of 3 bases from V and 3 bases from J, the junction contained 4 bases not matched to a gene. CDR1 SGDLS and CDR2 YYNGEE come from the germline V gene. The CDR3 covers 16 residues. The CDR3 loop is CASSAPSGGYTGELFF. CDR3 DNA: TGTGCCAGCAGCGCACCTAGCGGGGGGTACACCGGGGAGCTGTTTTTT.

V usage is TRBV23-1 and J usage is TRBJ1-2; tentatively, D is TRBD1 (5 bases). TRBV23-1 is assigned to the ORF class and has an uncertain function. The CDR3 contains 15 residues. V was pared by 0 bases and J by 7 bases, with 15 bases between. CDR3 amino acids: CASSQSEGTRGGYTF. The CDR3 coding sequence is TGCGCCAGCAGTCAATCGGAGGGGACTAGGGGTGGCTACACCTTC.

This clone has more than one count but fewer than ten. The chain recombines TRBV30 with TRBJ2-7, with unresolved D. CDR1 and CDR2 (germline): GTSNPN, SVGIG (reference sequence). Deletions cut 0 bases from V and 7 bases from J, with 16 bases between. CDR3 length equals 14 residues. The CDR3 DNA follows: TGTGCCTGGAGTGTCGGCGGAGAGCTACTGGAGCAGTACTTC. Its translation is CAWSVGGELLEQYF.

The chain has TRBV27 and TRBJ1-2, with D perhaps matching TRBD1 (5 bases). The CDR3 has 13 amino acids. Germline values: CDR1 MNHEY, CDR2 SMNVEV (reference sequence). Trimming removed 5 bases at V and 8 bases at J, with 15 bases between. CDR3 region: CASSPSDTEGYTF. The CDR3 region has the DNA TGTGCCAGCAGTCCCTCGGACACGGAGGGCTACACCTTC.

This chain uses TRBV5-1 with TRBJ2-3; 7 nucleotides agree with TRBD1. In germline, CDR1 is SGHRS, CDR2 YFSETQ. Unmatched junction bases numbered 10, after V lost 5 bases and J lost 1 base. The CDR3 has 16 residues. CDR3 amino acids: CASREVGGPGTDTQYF. For the CDR3, the DNA is TGCGCCAGCAGGGAAGTAGGGGGCCCGGGCACAGATACGCAGTATTTT.

The CDR3: CASSLVGAAPGYNEQFF. The CDR3 DNA reads as TGTGCCAGCAGCTTAGTTGGCGCGGCCCCGGGATACAATGAGCAGTTCTTC. The rearrangement joins TRBV7-9 to TRBJ2-1; D is perhaps TRBD2 (5 bases). The germline V gene encodes CDR1 SEHNR and CDR2 FQNEAQ (reference sequence). The CDR3 has 17 amino acids. The V end lost 1 base, the J end lost 4 bases, and 17 bases lay between the germline ends.

V is TRBV7-2 and J is TRBJ2-3; tentatively, D is TRBD1 (6 bases). CDR1 and CDR2 from the germline V gene are SGHTA and FQGNSA. The CDR3 covers 13 residues. V lost 4 bases to trimming and J lost 5 bases, with 10 bases between them. CDR3 amino acids: CASSSLQGDTQYF. CDR3 in DNA: TGTGCCAGCAGCTCTCTACAGGGAGATACGCAGTATTTT.